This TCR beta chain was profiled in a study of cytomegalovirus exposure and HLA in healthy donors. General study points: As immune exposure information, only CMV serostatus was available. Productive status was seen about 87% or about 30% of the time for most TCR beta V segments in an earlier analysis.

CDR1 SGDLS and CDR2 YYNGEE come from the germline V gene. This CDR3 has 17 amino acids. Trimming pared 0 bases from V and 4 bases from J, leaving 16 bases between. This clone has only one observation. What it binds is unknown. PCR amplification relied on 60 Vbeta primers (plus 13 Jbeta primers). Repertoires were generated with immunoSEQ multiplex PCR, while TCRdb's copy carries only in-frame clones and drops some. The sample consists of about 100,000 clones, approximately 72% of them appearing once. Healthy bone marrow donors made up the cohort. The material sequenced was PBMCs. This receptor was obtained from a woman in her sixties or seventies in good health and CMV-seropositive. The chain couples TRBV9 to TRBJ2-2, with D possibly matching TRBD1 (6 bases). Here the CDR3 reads CASSVGTAWSSTGELFF. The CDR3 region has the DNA TGTGCCAGCAGCGTAGGGACAGCCTGGAGTAGCACCGGGGAGCTGTTTTTT.